A selection of T cell receptor beta chains follows, all from one sample in a study of blood T cell repertoires in COVID-19. TCRdb keeps only in-frame clones here, not all; method: immunoSEQ multiplex PCR. The data show 280,000 or so clones, roughly 89% seen once. Sequencing was performed on PBMCs or T cells enriched from blood (not recorded which). Source of these receptors: a woman aged 45-59 years who had been exposed to COVID-19. Both conserved end residues are part of each CDR3. The D gene is left open where the match is weak. Clone size is stated in some rows and not others, as once, few, many or a class when expanded.

V: TRBV10-3; size: NA; J: TRBJ1-4; D: NA; CDR3: CAISETGQMGEKLFF; DNA: TGTGCCATCAGTGAGACAGGACAGATGGGTGAAAAACTGTTTTTT
V: TRBV2; size: NA; J: TRBJ2-1; D: TRBD1; CDR3: CASATQGESEQFF; DNA: TGTGCCAGTGCAACTCAGGGGGAAAGTGAGCAGTTCTTC
V: TRBV10-3; size: NA; J: TRBJ1-1; D: NA; CDR3: CAISDLGQNTEAFF; DNA: TGTGCCATCAGTGATTTGGGCCAGAACACTGAAGCTTTCTTT
V: TRBV6-1; size: NA; J: TRBJ1-5; D: NA; CDR3: CASSEVAPNNQPQHF; DNA: TGTGCCAGCAGTGAAGTGGCCCCAAACAATCAGCCCCAGCATTTT
V: TRBV7-2; size: NA; J: TRBJ1-1; D: NA; CDR3: CASSFKTGNTEAFF; DNA: TGTGCCAGCAGCTTCAAGACAGGGAACACTGAAGCTTTCTTT
V: TRBV6-5; size: NA; J: TRBJ2-5; D: TRBD1; CDR3: CASSYDSRGETQYF; DNA: TGTGCCAGCAGTTACGACTCCAGGGGGGAGACCCAGTACTTC
V: TRBV5-1; size: NA; J: TRBJ2-3; D: TRBD2; CDR3: CASSFGGASDTQYF; DNA: TGCGCCAGCAGCTTCGGGGGGGCCTCCGATACGCAGTATTTT
V: TRBV29-1; size: NA; J: TRBJ2-1; D: NA; CDR3: CSVGLDSALSYNEQFF; DNA: TGCAGCGTTGGTTTAGACAGCGCCCTCTCCTACAATGAGCAGTTCTTC
V: TRBV3-1/TRBV3-2; size: NA; J: TRBJ2-7; D: TRBD2; CDR3: CASSQGWEGTYEQYF; DNA: TGTGCCAGCAGCCAAGGGTGGGAGGGAACCTACGAGCAGTACTTC
V: TRBV29-1; size: NA; J: TRBJ2-1; D: TRBD2; CDR3: CSVPSGDDYNEQFF; DNA: TGCAGCGTCCCTAGCGGGGATGACTACAATGAGCAGTTCTTC
V: TRBV7-2; size: NA; J: TRBJ1-6; D: TRBD1; CDR3: CASSPDRVNNSPLHF; DNA: TGTGCCAGCAGCCCGGACAGGGTAAATAATTCACCCCTCCACTTT
V: TRBV4-1; size: NA; J: TRBJ1-1; D: NA; CDR3: CASSQDGGGSTEAFF; DNA: TGCGCCAGCAGCCAAGACGGTGGGGGGAGCACTGAAGCTTTCTTT
V: TRBV5-1; size: NA; J: TRBJ1-2; D: NA; CDR3: CASSLETGNYGYTF; DNA: TGCGCCAGCAGCTTGGAAACAGGGAACTATGGCTACACCTTC
V: TRBV4-2; size: NA; J: TRBJ1-3; D: NA; CDR3: CASSQDLASGNTIYF; DNA: TGTGCCAGCAGCCAAGATTTAGCCTCTGGAAACACCATATATTTT
V: TRBV7-8; size: few; J: TRBJ1-1; D: NA; CDR3: CASSPPGRTEAFF; DNA: TGTGCCAGCAGCCCCCCAGGTAGGACTGAAGCTTTCTTT
V: TRBV6-5; size: NA; J: TRBJ1-5; D: NA; CDR3: CASGLGQSSNQPQHF; DNA: TGTGCCAGCGGACTTGGGCAGAGTAGCAATCAGCCCCAGCATTTT
V: TRBV2; size: NA; J: TRBJ2-1; D: NA; CDR3: CATRLGPYNEQFF; DNA: TGTGCCACCAGACTAGGCCCTTACAATGAGCAGTTCTTC
V: TRBV6-2/TRBV6-3; size: NA; J: TRBJ1-1; D: NA; CDR3: CASSQATRVNTEAFF; DNA: TGTGCCAGCAGCCAAGCAACGCGGGTTAACACTGAAGCTTTCTTT
V: TRBV18; size: NA; J: TRBJ1-1; D: NA; CDR3: CASSPQTDTEAFF; DNA: TGTGCCAGCTCACCACAGACAGACACTGAAGCTTTCTTT
V: TRBV7-9; size: NA; J: TRBJ1-4; D: NA; CDR3: CASSPRQWLATNEKLFF; DNA: TGTGCCAGCAGCCCACGACAGTGGCTCGCAACTAATGAAAAACTGTTTTTT
V: TRBV11-2; size: few; J: TRBJ2-7; D: NA; CDR3: CASSLQGGEQYF; DNA: TGTGCCAGCAGCTTACAGGGTGGAGAGCAGTACTTC
V: TRBV4-1; size: NA; J: TRBJ1-4; D: TRBD1; CDR3: CASSQPRDRGLNEKLFF; DNA: TGCGCCAGCAGCCAACCTAGGGACAGGGGACTTAATGAAAAACTGTTTTTT
V: TRBV6-5; size: NA; J: TRBJ1-2; D: TRBD1; CDR3: CASSPRTGAGYGYTF; DNA: TGTGCCAGCAGCCCCCGGACAGGGGCGGGCTATGGCTACACCTTC
V: TRBV19; size: NA; J: TRBJ1-5; D: NA; CDR3: CASSTDRDQPQHF; DNA: TGTGCCAGTAGTACTGACCGGGATCAGCCCCAGCATTTT
V: TRBV7-2; size: NA; J: TRBJ2-7; D: NA; CDR3: CASSPRGFGSEQYF; DNA: TGTGCCAGCAGCCCTCGAGGGTTCGGAAGCGAGCAGTACTTC
V: TRBV5-1; size: NA; J: TRBJ1-1; D: NA; CDR3: CASSSGHPNTEAFF; DNA: TGCGCCAGCAGCTCTGGACACCCGAACACTGAAGCTTTCTTT
V: TRBV7-9; size: NA; J: TRBJ2-2; D: NA; CDR3: CASSPYSRTGELFF; DNA: TGTGCCAGCAGCCCGTACTCACGTACCGGGGAGCTGTTTTTT
V: TRBV27; size: NA; J: TRBJ2-7; D: TRBD1; CDR3: CASSHRDSVYEQYF; DNA: TGTGCCAGCAGTCACCGGGACAGTGTCTACGAGCAGTACTTC
V: TRBV2; size: NA; J: TRBJ1-5; D: TRBD1; CDR3: CASSPGQGTNQPQHF; DNA: TGTGCCAGCAGTCCCGGACAGGGAACAAATCAGCCCCAGCATTTT
V: TRBV28; size: once; J: TRBJ1-5; D: NA; CDR3: CASSPGFGQPQHF; DNA: TGTGCCAGCAGTCCCGGATTCGGGCAGCCCCAGCATTTT
V: TRBV2; size: NA; J: TRBJ1-2; D: NA; CDR3: CARRRTASYGYTF; DNA: TGTGCCAGGAGACGGACAGCCAGCTATGGCTACACCTTC
V: TRBV15; size: few; J: TRBJ1-4; D: NA; CDR3: CATSRTPAGYNEKLFF; DNA: TGTGCCACCAGCCGAACCCCGGCGGGGTATAATGAAAAACTGTTTTTT
V: TRBV5-6; size: NA; J: TRBJ1-4; D: NA; CDR3: CASSLSGLGSEKLFF; DNA: TGTGCCAGCAGCTTGTCGGGGTTGGGTAGTGAAAAACTGTTTTTT
V: TRBV19; size: NA; J: TRBJ1-2; D: NA; CDR3: CASSRQTNYGYTF; DNA: TGTGCCAGTAGCCGACAGACTAACTATGGCTACACCTTC
V: TRBV28; size: NA; J: TRBJ1-6; D: TRBD1; CDR3: CASSLLPGQGDSPLHF; DNA: TGTGCCAGCAGTCTCCTCCCAGGACAGGGGGATTCACCCCTCCACTTT
V: TRBV28; size: NA; J: TRBJ2-6; D: TRBD1; CDR3: CASSSPGTGGGGANVLTF; DNA: TGTGCCAGCAGTTCCCCCGGGACAGGGGGGGGTGGGGCCAACGTCCTGACTTTC
V: TRBV30; size: NA; J: TRBJ1-1; D: NA; CDR3: CAWSALASGTEAFF; DNA: TGTGCCTGGAGTGCCCTGGCCTCCGGGACTGAAGCTTTCTTT
V: TRBV30; size: NA; J: TRBJ2-3; D: TRBD2; CDR3: CAVPSERGTQYF; DNA: TGTGCAGTACCGAGCGAGCGGGGTACGCAGTATTTT
V: TRBV2; size: few; J: TRBJ2-2; D: NA; CDR3: CASRLYGSGTGELFF; DNA: TGTGCCAGTAGATTGTACGGGTCGGGCACCGGGGAGCTGTTTTTT
V: TRBV30; size: few; J: TRBJ2-3; D: TRBD1; CDR3: CAWSTGAPDNTQYF; DNA: TGTGCCTGGAGTACAGGGGCCCCAGACAATACGCAGTATTTT
V: TRBV7-2; size: NA; J: TRBJ2-2; D: NA; CDR3: CASSLVSGGTGELFF; DNA: TGTGCCAGCAGCTTAGTATCCGGAGGCACCGGGGAGCTGTTTTTT
V: TRBV6-1; size: NA; J: TRBJ1-5; D: NA; CDR3: CASSEAGRGNQPQHF; DNA: TGTGCCAGCAGTGAAGCGGGCAGGGGTAATCAGCCCCAGCATTTT
V: TRBV28; size: NA; J: TRBJ1-1; D: TRBD1; CDR3: CASRLGGLRIRSEAFF; DNA: TGTGCCAGCAGACTAGGGGGCCTGAGGATCAGGTCTGAAGCTTTCTTT
V: TRBV19; size: NA; J: TRBJ2-1; D: NA; CDR3: CASTGGGLRFKQFF; DNA: TGTGCCAGTACCGGCGGGGGCCTACGATTTAAGCAGTTCTTC
V: TRBV5-1; size: NA; J: TRBJ2-7; D: TRBD1; CDR3: CASSLDLLDRGNEQYF; DNA: TGCGCCAGCAGCTTGGATTTGCTGGACAGGGGCAACGAGCAGTACTTC
V: TRBV5-4; size: NA; J: TRBJ2-3; D: TRBD2; CDR3: CASSTGLAGIADTQYF; DNA: TGTGCCAGCAGCACGGGACTAGCGGGGATCGCAGATACGCAGTATTTT
V: TRBV4-1; size: once; J: TRBJ2-6; D: NA; CDR3: CASSREGVGANVLTF; DNA: TGCGCCAGCAGCCGAGAGGGCGTCGGGGCCAACGTCCTGACTTTC
V: TRBV3-1/TRBV3-2; size: NA; J: TRBJ2-4; D: NA; CDR3: CASSQNTAFPNIQYF; DNA: TGTGCCAGCAGCCAAAATACAGCTTTTCCAAACATTCAGTACTTC
V: TRBV11-2; size: NA; J: TRBJ1-2; D: TRBD1; CDR3: CASSPDRGLGYTF; DNA: TGTGCCAGCAGCCCGGACAGGGGGCTTGGCTACACCTTC
V: TRBV20-1; size: NA; J: TRBJ2-7; D: NA; CDR3: CSASRTGPYEQYF; DNA: TGCAGTGCTAGTCGTACAGGCCCCTACGAGCAGTACTTC
V: TRBV28; size: NA; J: TRBJ2-2; D: TRBD2; CDR3: CASRQGGVGTGELFF; DNA: TGTGCCAGCAGGCAGGGAGGGGTTGGTACCGGGGAGCTGTTTTTT
V: TRBV6-5; size: NA; J: TRBJ1-5; D: NA; CDR3: CASSSQGSNQPQHF; DNA: TGTGCCAGCAGTTCACAGGGTAGCAATCAGCCCCAGCATTTT
V: TRBV7-2; size: NA; J: TRBJ1-4; D: NA; CDR3: CASSLAGEEKLFF; DNA: TGTGCCAGCAGCTTAGCTGGAGAGGAAAAACTGTTTTTT
V: TRBV6-6; size: NA; J: TRBJ2-4; D: TRBD1; CDR3: CASSYGQGETNIQYF; DNA: TGTGCCAGCAGTTACGGGCAGGGGGAGACGAACATTCAGTACTTC